What follows are 9 T cell receptor beta chains derived from one specimen sequenced in a study of T cell responses to AZD1222 COVID-19 vaccine. The protocol was immunoSEQ multiplex PCR, while the TCRdb copy is restricted to in-frame clones and leaves out a portion. This sample carries under 300,000 clones, approximately 93% of them seen once, and the ten largest clones take 0.55%. Material: peripheral blood, obtained on day 0 of AZD1222 vaccination. These TCRs come from an adult in good health.

A few counts support this clone. This chain connects TRBV5-1 to TRBJ1-6; D may be TRBD1 (6 bases). V lost 1 base to trimming and J lost 7 bases, with 18 bases between them. The germline gives CDR1 SGHRS, CDR2 YFSETQ. The CDR3 runs to 17 residues. DNA for the CDR3: TGCGCCAGCAGCTTGACGGCGGGGGGCTTTAACAATTCACCCCTCCACTTT. Translating it yields CASSLTAGGFNNSPLHF.

On this clone itself: Germline is not matched at one junction end, which may reflect a read error. V and J are TRBV18 and TRBJ2-5, with 8 bases lining up with TRBD2. Germline loops: CDR1 KGHSH, CDR2 LQKENI. This CDR3 contains 13 residues. CDR3 coding DNA: TGTGCCAGCTCAACTAGAGCGGGAGAGGCCCAGTACTTC. Protein product: CASSTRAGEAQYF.

The chain recombines TRBV27 with TRBJ1-4; D perhaps matches TRBD1 (6 bases). The V gene lost 1 base and the J gene lost 4 bases, with 22 bases spanning the gap. The CDR3 has 19 amino acids. CDR1 and CDR2 from the germline V gene are MNHEY and SMNVEV (reference sequence). Written as DNA, the CDR3 is TGTGCCAGCAGTTTATTCCAGGGGTCTGGCCCTTTAGTTAATGAAAAACTGTTTTTT. This sequence encodes CASSLFQGSGPLVNEKLFF.

This clone was seen more than once but under ten times. The genes are TRBV5-1 and TRBJ1-4; D unclear. V was shortened by 4 bases and J by 8 bases, with 21 bases between the two germline ends. From germline, CDR1 is SGHRS and CDR2 YFSETQ. This CDR3 is 16 amino acids long. CDR3 sequence reads: CASSPTPGELGEKLFF. CDR3 coding DNA: TGCGCCAGCAGCCCCACCCCCGGGGAGTTAGGGGAAAAACTGTTTTTT.

The gene calls are TRBV19 and TRBJ1-5; 8 nucleotides align to TRBD1. The germline V gene has CDR1 LNHDA and CDR2 SQIVND (reference sequence). This CDR3 is 14 amino acids long. The trim removed 2 bases at V and 5 bases at J, leaving 2 bases unmatched. The CDR3 bases are TGTGCCAGTAGTATAATGACAGGGGATCAGCCCCAGCATTTT. Its protein product is CASSIMTGDQPQHF.

The chain has TRBV6-5 and TRBJ1-5, with a weak D call TRBD1 (6 bases). This CDR3 spans 12 amino acids. Looked up from germline, CDR1 is MNHEY and CDR2 is SVGAGI. Trimming removed 6 bases at V and 6 bases at J, with 9 bases between. The CDR3 region is CASSTGTQPQHF. CDR3 nucleotide sequence: TGTGCCAGCAGCACAGGGACTCAGCCCCAGCATTTT.

The chain employs TRBV5-4 and TRBJ2-7; no firm D call. The germline V gene has CDR1 SGHNT and CDR2 YYREEE (reference sequence). Trimming removed 2 bases from V and 2 bases from J, with 8 bases in between. The CDR3 is made up of 13 amino acids. The DNA of the CDR3 is TGTGCCAGCAGCTTAGATCGGACCTACGAGCAGTACTTC. Translating it yields CASSLDRTYEQYF.

In nucleotides, the CDR3 is TGCGCCAGCAGCCGGGGGGTAAGCAATCAGCCCCAGCATTTT. Its translation is CASSRGVSNQPQHF. The chain couples TRBV4-1 to TRBJ1-5; D possibly corresponds to TRBD1 (5 bases). CDR3 length: 14 amino acids. CDR1 is MGHRA, CDR2 YSYEKL, per germline. V was cut by 4 bases and J by 1 base, with 8 bases left in between.

The chain has TRBV5-1 and TRBJ1-1; D is ambiguous. V dropped 0 bases and J dropped 0 bases, with 6 bases sitting between them. The CDR3 extends over 14 amino acids. Germline values: CDR1 SGHRS, CDR2 YFSETQ. CDR3 coding DNA: TGCGCCAGCAGCTTGGTAGCCATGAACACTGAAGCTTTCTTT. This encodes CASSLVAMNTEAFF.